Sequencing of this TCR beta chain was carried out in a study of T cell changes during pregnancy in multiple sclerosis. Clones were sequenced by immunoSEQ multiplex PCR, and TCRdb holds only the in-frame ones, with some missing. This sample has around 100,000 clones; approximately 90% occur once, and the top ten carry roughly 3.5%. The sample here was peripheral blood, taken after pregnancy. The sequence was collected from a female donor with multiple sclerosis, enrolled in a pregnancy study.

DNA for the CDR3: TGTGCCAGCAGTTCGCGGGACAGCAACAGGGAGACCCAGTACTTC. It is translated as CASSSRDSNRETQYF. The rearrangement uses TRBV27 and TRBJ2-5, with TRBD1 as a possible D gene (7 bases). The CDR3 sequence is 15 residues long. V dropped 4 bases and J dropped 5 bases, with 17 bases sitting between them. Germline CDR1 is MNHEY and CDR2 is SMNVEV (reference sequence).